The clone carrying this T cell receptor beta chain was seen only a few times. Its antigen is still unknown. V shed 10 bases and J shed 5 bases, with 15 bases lying between them. The length of the CDR3 is 13 residues. The data derive from a study of identical twins. Regarding the study as a whole: Twin-shared out-of-frame alpha sequences were enriched for low generation probability.

Carrying unique molecular identifiers, the cDNA also gained a universal primer site through template switching. TCRdb itself ran the 5' RACE reads through MiXCR, one entry per CDR3 protein. Counted here are 510,000 or so distinct CDR3 sequences, roughly 15% occurring once; the ten biggest clones make up roughly 0.42%. This same sample was also part of a study on yellow fever vaccine responses in identical twins. From that paper: Each twin's T cell response to the vaccine was reported to look partly convergent and partly personalized.

Input material: CD4+ T cells sorted from blood. The source of this sequence is a woman aged 18-29 years in good health. The rearrangement joins TRBV12-3 or TRBV12-4 to TRBJ1-5; maybe TRBD1 (5 bases). Written as DNA, the CDR3 is TGTGCCATCTCCCGGGGGACGGATCAGCCCCAGCATTTT. Protein: CAISRGTDQPQHF.